One sample yielded the 3 T cell receptor beta chains listed below, sequenced in a study of cytomegalovirus exposure and HLA in healthy donors. The PCR had 60 Vbeta and 13 Jbeta primers. This table comes from immunoSEQ multiplex PCR, and its TCRdb copy is limited to in-frame clones, with some not included. The sample records roughly 110,000 clones, roughly 73% being singletons. The material sequenced was PBMCs. All receptors derive from a woman aged 25-40 years in good health and CMV-seronegative.

The chain links TRBV2 to TRBJ1-1; tentative D call: TRBD1 (5 bases). CDR1 and CDR2 from the germline V gene are SNHLY and FYNNEI. The V end lost 6 bases, the J end lost 1 base, and 12 bases lay between the germline ends. The CDR3 consists of 14 residues. The CDR3 is CASSRQLPNTEAFF. The CDR3 region has the DNA TGTGCCAGCAGCAGACAGTTACCGAACACTGAAGCTTTCTTT.

The chain joins TRBV29-1 to TRBJ1-5, with TRBD1 matching 7 bases. V gave up 6 bases and J gave up 7 bases; unmatched junction bases: 9. Germline lookup yields CDR1 SQVTM and CDR2 ANQGSEA. This CDR3 is built from 13 residues. For the CDR3, the DNA is TGCAGCGTAACCGACAGGGAGAACCAGCCCCAGCATTTT. It yields the protein CSVTDRENQPQHF.

The DNA of the CDR3 is TGTGCCAGCAGCCCCCAGATAGCCAAAAACATTCAGTACTTC. The encoded protein is CASSPQIAKNIQYF. This sequence joins TRBV7-6 and TRBJ2-4; D ambiguous. Germline V CDR1 and CDR2: SGHVS, FNYEAQ. The CDR3 totals 14 residues. V was shortened by 5 bases and J by 0 bases, with 8 bases between the two germline ends. The full variable domain, in which reference TRBV7-6 and TRBJ2-4 provide the parts outside the CDR3, is GAGVSQSPRYKVTKRGQDVALRCDPISGHVSLYWYRQALGQGPEFLTYFNYEAQQDKSGLPNDRFSAERPEGSISTLTIQRTEQRDSAMYRCASSPQIAKNIQYFGAGTRLSVL.